This T cell receptor beta chain was identified in a study of blood T cells in healthy people across ages. General study findings and limits: Per million T cells, TCR beta diversity dropped roughly linearly as age increased. Long-lived donors had more naive CD4+ cells and higher diversity than aged donors.

Drawing of peripheral blood yielded 7.5 to 10 milliliters from each donor. They isolated at least 6 million PBMCs from each sample. Germline CDR1 is SNHLY and CDR2 is FYNNEI. Trimming removed 6 bases at V and 1 base at J, with 18 bases between. The CDR3 is made up of 16 amino acids. This clonotype was counted between two and nine times. The antigen is undetermined. Through a sample-barcoded 5' primer and a J-beta primer mix, a second PCR was run for roughly 6 to 12 cycles. One entry per CDR3 protein results from TCRdb running MiXCR on the 5' RACE reads. The sample lists hundreds of thousands of distinct CDR3 sequences; approximately 26% were seen once. The same specimen was also included in a second study, on T cells of mothers and their children.

This receptor was obtained from a boy younger than 10 in good health. The sequencing input was blood. The gene calls are TRBV2 and TRBJ2-5; D perhaps matches TRBD1 (6 bases). As DNA, the CDR3 is TGTGCCAGCAGCGACCGGCAGGGGAAATCCCAAGAGACCCAGTACTTC. This gives the protein CASSDRQGKSQETQYF.